This TCR beta chain is drawn from a study of CD8 T cells in Susac syndrome. Trimming took off 5 bases at V and 4 bases at J, with 14 bases between the two ends. The CDR3 contains 15 residues. CDR1 SEHNR and CDR2 FQNEAQ come from the germline V gene (reference sequence). Staining for CD27 and CD45RA delineated memory subsets for TEMRA sorting. CD8+ and CD4+ T cells were negatively isolated; TEMRA cells were FACS-enriched. RNA amounts of roughly 0.45 to 1 ug underwent reverse transcription with random hexamers. Using its own MiXCR run on the immunoSEQ multiplex PCR reads, TCRdb lists one record per CDR3 protein. This sample has over a thousand distinct CDR3 sequences, with roughly 68% found just once.

The rearrangement links TRBV7-9 to TRBJ2-2; no firm D call. The sample comprised CD8+ TEMRA cells from PBMCs. As to subset: FACS-sorted terminally differentiated effector memory CD8+ T cells re-expressing CD45RA (CD8+ TEMRA). The clonotype comes from a human donor with Susac syndrome. CDR3 coding DNA: TGTGCCAGCAGCCGCCTGGCAGCAAGCACCGGGGAGCTGTTTTTT. This translates into CASSRLAASTGELFF. Based on the CDR3 plus reference TRBV7-9 and TRBJ2-2, the full variable domain is DTGVSQNPRHKITKRGQNVTFRCDPISEHNRLYWYRQTLGQGPEFLTYFQNEAQLEKSRLLSDRFSAERPKGSFSTLEIQRTEQGDSAMYLCASSRLAASTGELFFGEGSRLTVL.